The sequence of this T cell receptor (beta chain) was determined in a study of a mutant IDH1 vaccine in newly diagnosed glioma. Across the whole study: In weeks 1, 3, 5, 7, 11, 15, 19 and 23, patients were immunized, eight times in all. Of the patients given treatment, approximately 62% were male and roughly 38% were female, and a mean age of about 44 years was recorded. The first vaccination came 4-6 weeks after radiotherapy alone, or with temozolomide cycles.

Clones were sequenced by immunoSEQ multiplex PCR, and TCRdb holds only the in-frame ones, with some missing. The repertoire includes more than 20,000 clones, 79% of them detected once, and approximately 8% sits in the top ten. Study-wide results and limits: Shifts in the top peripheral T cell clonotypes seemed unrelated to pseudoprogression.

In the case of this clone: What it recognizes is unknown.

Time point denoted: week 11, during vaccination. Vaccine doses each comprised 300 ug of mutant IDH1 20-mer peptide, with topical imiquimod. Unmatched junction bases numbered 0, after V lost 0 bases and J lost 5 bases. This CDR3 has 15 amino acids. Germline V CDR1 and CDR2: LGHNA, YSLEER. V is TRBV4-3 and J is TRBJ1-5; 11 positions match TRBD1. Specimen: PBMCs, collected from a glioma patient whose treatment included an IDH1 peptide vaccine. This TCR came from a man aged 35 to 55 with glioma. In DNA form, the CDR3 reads TGCGCCAGCAGCCAAGAGGGACAGGGGGATCAGCCCCAGCATTTT. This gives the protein CASSQEGQGDQPQHF.